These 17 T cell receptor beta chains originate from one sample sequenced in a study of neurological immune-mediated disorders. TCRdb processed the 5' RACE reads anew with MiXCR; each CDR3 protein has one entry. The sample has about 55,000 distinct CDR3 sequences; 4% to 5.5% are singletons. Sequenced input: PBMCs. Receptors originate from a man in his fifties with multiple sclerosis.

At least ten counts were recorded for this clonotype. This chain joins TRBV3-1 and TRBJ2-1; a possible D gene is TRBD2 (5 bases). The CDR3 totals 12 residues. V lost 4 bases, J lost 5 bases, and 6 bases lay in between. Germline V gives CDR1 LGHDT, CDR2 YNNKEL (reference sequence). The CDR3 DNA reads TGTGCCAGCAGCCGGCGGGACAATGAGCAGTTCTTC. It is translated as CASSRRDNEQFF.

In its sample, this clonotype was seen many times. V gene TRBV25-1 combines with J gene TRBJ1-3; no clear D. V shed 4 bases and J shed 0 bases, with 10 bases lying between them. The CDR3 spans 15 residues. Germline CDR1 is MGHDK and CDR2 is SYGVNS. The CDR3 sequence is CASSGAGISGNTIYF. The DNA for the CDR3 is TGTGCCAGCAGTGGGGCGGGCATCTCTGGAAACACCATATATTTT.

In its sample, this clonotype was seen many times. CDR3 in DNA: TGTGCCAGCAGCGCCGGACAGGGCGATAATTCACCCCTCCACTTT. It translates to CASSAGQGDNSPLHF. The V gene is TRBV9, the J gene TRBJ1-6; the match to TRBD1 covers 8 bases. The CDR3 totals 15 residues. CDR1 is SGDLS and CDR2 is YYNGEE in the germline V gene. V lost 3 bases to trimming and J lost 5 bases; unmatched junction nucleotides: 4.

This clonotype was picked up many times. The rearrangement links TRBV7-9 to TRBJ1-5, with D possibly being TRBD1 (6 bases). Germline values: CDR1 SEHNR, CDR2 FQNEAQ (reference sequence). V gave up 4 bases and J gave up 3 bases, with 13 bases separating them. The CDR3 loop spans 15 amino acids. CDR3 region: CASSSSQGNNQPQHF. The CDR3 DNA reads TGTGCCAGCAGCTCCTCACAGGGAAACAATCAGCCCCAGCATTTT.

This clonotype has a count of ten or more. The CDR3 spells CASSAGDSEIYNEQFF. CDR3 coding DNA: TGTGCCAGCAGCGCTGGGGACAGCGAAATATACAATGAGCAGTTCTTC. The chain combines TRBV9 with TRBJ2-1, with 7 nucleotides matching TRBD1. This CDR3 spans 16 amino acids. Germline CDR1 reads SGDLS; CDR2 reads YYNGEE. Trimming removed 3 bases from V and 4 bases from J; junction bases left unmatched: 10.

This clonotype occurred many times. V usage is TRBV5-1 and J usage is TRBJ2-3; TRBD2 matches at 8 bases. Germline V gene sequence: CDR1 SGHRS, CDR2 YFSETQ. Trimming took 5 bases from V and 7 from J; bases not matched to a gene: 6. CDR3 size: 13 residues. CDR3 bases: TGCGCCAGCAGTCCGGGGGGGCAAAATACGCAGTATTTT. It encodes CASSPGGQNTQYF. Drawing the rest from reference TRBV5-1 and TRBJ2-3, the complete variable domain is KAGVTQTPRYLIKTRGQQVTLSCSPISGHRSVSWYQQTPGQGLQFLFEYFSETQRNKGNFPGRFSGRQFSNSRSEMNVSTLELGDSALYLCASSPGGQNTQYFGPGTRLTVL.

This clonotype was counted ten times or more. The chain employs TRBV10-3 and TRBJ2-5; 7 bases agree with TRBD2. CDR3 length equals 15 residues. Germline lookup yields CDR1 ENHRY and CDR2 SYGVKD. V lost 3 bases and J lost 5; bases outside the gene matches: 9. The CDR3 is CAISDRAAGQETQYF. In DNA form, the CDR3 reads TGTGCCATCAGTGACCGGGCAGCGGGGCAGGAGACCCAGTACTTC.

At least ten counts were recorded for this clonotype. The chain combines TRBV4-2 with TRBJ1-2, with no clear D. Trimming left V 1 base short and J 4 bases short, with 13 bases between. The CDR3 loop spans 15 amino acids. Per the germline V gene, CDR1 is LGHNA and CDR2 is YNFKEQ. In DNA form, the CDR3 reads TGTGCCAGCAGCCAAGCTGACGTACTAACCTATGGCTACACCTTC. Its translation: CASSQADVLTYGYTF.

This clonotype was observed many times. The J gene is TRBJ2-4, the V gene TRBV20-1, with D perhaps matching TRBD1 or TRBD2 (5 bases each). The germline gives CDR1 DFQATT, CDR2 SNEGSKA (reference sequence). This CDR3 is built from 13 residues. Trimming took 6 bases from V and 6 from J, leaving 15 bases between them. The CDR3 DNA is TGCAGTGCAGAGGGGAGAGAGGCAAACATTCAGTACTTC. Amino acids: CSAEGREANIQYF.

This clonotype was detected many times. DNA for the CDR3: TGTGCCAGCAGCTTGTCTAAAGCGGGGGGGTGGACCCAGTACTTC. Translated, it gives CASSLSKAGGWTQYF. The chain links TRBV5-6 to TRBJ2-5, with 10 bases lining up with TRBD2. With 1 base clipped from V and 7 bases from J, the junction kept 7 bases outside the gene matches. The CDR3 runs 15 residues. CDR1 is SGHDT and CDR2 is YYEEEE in the germline V gene.

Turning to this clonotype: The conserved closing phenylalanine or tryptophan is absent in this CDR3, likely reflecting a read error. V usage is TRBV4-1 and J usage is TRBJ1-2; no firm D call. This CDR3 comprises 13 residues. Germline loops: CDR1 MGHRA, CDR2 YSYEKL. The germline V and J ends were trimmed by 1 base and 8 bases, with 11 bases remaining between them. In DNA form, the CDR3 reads TGCGCCAGCAGCCAAGTGGGTCCGGCCGGCTACACCACC. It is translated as CASSQVGPAGYTT.

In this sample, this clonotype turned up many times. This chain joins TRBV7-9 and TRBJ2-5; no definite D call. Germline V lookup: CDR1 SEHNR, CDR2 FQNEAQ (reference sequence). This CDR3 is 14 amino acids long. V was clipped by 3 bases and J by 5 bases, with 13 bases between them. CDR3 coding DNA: TGTGCCAGCAGCTTTTTGGCCCAACGGGAGACCCAGTACTTC. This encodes CASSFLAQRETQYF.

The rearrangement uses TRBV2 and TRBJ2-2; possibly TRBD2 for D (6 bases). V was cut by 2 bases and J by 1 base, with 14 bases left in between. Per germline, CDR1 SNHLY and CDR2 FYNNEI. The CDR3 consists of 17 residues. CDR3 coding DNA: TGTGCCAGCAGTGAATTTCTTGGAGGGATGAACACCGGGGAGCTGTTTTTT. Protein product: CASSEFLGGMNTGELFF.

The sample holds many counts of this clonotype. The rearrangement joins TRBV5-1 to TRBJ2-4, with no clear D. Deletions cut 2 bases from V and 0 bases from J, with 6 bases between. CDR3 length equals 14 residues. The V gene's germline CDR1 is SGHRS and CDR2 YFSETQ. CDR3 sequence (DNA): TGCGCCAGCAGCTTTGGTGTAGCCAAAAACATTCAGTACTTC. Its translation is CASSFGVAKNIQYF.

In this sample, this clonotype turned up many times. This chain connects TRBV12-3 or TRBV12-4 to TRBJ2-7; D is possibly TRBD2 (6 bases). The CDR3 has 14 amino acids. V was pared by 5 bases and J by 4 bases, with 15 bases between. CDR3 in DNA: TGTGCCAGCAGTCAAAGCGCGGGGACTTACGAGCAGTACTTC. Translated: CASSQSAGTYEQYF.

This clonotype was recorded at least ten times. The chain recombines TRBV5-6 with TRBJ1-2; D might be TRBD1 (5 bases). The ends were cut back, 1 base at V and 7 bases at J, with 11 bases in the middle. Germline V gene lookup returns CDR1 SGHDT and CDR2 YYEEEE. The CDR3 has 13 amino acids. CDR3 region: CASSLTGAVGYTF. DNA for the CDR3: TGTGCCAGCAGCTTGACCGGGGCGGTTGGCTACACCTTC.

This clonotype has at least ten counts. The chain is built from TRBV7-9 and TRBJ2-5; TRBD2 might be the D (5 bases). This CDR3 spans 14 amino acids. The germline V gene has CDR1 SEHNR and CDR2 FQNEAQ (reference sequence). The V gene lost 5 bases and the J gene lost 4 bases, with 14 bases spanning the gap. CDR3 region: CASSPLTGGETQYF. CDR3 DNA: TGTGCCAGCAGCCCATTGACTGGAGGAGAGACCCAGTACTTC.